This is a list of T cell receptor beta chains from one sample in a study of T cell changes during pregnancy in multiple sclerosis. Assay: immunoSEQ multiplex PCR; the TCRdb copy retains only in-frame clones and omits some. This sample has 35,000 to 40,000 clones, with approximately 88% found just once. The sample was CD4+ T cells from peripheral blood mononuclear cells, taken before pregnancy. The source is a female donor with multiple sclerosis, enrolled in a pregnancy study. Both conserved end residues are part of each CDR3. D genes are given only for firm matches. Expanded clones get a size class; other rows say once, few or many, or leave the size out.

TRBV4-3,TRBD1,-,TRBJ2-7,CASSPWTGAYEQYF,TGCGCCAGCAGCCCATGGACAGGGGCCTACGAGCAGTACTTC
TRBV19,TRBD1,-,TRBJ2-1,CASRPTGGNEQFF,TGTGCCAGTAGACCAACAGGGGGCAATGAGCAGTTCTTC
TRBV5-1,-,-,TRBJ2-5,CASEPQGGIQETQYF,TGCGCCAGCGAACCGCAAGGCGGGATCCAAGAGACCCAGTACTTC
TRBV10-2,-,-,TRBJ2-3,CASSDWEKQTDTQYF,TGCGCCAGCAGTGATTGGGAGAAGCAGACAGATACGCAGTATTTT
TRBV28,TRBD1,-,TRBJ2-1,CASSLWGGQGEYNEQFF,TGTGCCAGCAGTTTATGGGGTGGGCAGGGGGAGTACAATGAGCAGTTCTTC
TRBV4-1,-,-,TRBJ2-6,CASSQGTVSGANVLTF,TGCGCCAGCAGCCAAGGAACGGTCTCTGGGGCCAACGTCCTGACTTTC
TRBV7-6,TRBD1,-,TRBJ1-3,CASSLNLRTGRQGPSGNTIYF,TGTGCCAGCAGCTTAAACTTACGGACAGGGAGACAGGGCCCCTCTGGAAACACCATATATTTT
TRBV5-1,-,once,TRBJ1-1,CASSLEDQTSEAFF,TGCGCCAGCAGCTTGGAGGATCAGACTTCTGAAGCTTTCTTT
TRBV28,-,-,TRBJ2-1,CASTLPGYNEQFF,TGTGCCAGCACCCTCCCCGGGTACAATGAGCAGTTCTTC
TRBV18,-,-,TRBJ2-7,CASSPPFGSGVGNYEQYF,TGTGCCAGCTCACCACCGTTTGGCTCGGGAGTGGGAAACTACGAGCAGTACTTC
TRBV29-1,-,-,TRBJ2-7,CSVEKGDDEQYF,TGCAGCGTTGAGAAGGGAGATGACGAGCAGTACTTC
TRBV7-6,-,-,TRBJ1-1,CASSADSNTEAFF,TGTGCCAGCAGCGCCGACAGTAACACTGAAGCTTTCTTT
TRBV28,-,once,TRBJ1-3,CASRQGPGRNTIYF,TGTGCCAGCAGACAAGGTCCAGGGCGCAACACCATATATTTT
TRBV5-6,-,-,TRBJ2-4,CASSLEAGLGIQYF,TGTGCCAGCAGCTTGGAGGCGGGACTGGGCATTCAGTACTTC
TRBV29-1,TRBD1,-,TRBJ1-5,CSVGTVNQPQHF,TGCAGCGTGGGGACAGTCAATCAGCCCCAGCATTTT
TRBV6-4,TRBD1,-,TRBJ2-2,CASSGGTGTNTGELFF,TGTGCCAGCAGTGGGGGGACAGGGACGAACACCGGGGAGCTGTTTTTT
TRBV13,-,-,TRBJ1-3,CASSLGGLSFGNTIYF,TGTGCCAGCAGCTTGGGGGGACTGAGCTTTGGAAACACCATATATTTT
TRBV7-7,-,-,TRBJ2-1,CASSLDSASTNEQFF,TGTGCCAGCAGCTTAGATAGTGCGAGTACGAATGAGCAGTTCTTC
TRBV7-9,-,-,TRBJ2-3,CASSLPAGQVTDTQYF,TGTGCCAGCAGCCTCCCCGCGGGTCAGGTTACAGATACGCAGTATTTT
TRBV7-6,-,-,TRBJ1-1,CASSLGGDEAFF,TGTGCCAGCAGCTTAGGGGGGGATGAAGCTTTCTTT
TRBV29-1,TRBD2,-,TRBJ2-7,CSVLSGSTPEQYF,TGCAGCGTACTGAGCGGGAGTACCCCCGAGCAGTACTTC
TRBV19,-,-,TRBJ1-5,CASSATGISNQPQHF,TGTGCCAGTAGTGCGACAGGAATTAGCAATCAGCCCCAGCATTTT
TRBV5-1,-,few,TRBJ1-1,CASSLGGLRNTEAFF,TGCGCCAGCAGCTTGGGTGGACTGAGGAACACTGAAGCTTTCTTT
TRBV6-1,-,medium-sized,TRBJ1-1,CASSGGWNTEAFF,TGTGCCAGCAGTGGAGGATGGAACACTGAAGCTTTCTTT
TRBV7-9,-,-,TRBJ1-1,CASSLFGGNTEAFF,TGTGCCAGCAGCTTATTTGGAGGGAACACTGAAGCTTTCTTT
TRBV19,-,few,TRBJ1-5,CASSISGWASGQPQHF,TGTGCCAGTAGTATATCGGGGTGGGCTTCGGGCCAGCCCCAGCATTTT
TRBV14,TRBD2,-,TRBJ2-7,CASSHRLGLAGESIYEQYF,TGTGCCAGCAGCCATAGACTAGGACTAGCGGGAGAATCTATCTACGAGCAGTACTTC
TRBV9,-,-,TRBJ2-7,CASSATGSSREQYF,TGTGCCAGCAGCGCTACAGGTTCTTCTCGTGAGCAGTACTTC
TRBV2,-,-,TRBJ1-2,CASSEVTNYGYTF,TGTGCCAGCAGTGAAGTCACTAACTATGGCTACACCTTC
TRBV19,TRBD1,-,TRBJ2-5,CASSAGQGAFETQYF,TGTGCCAGTAGCGCGGGACAGGGGGCATTCGAGACCCAGTACTTC
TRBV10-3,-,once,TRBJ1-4,CAISGLSNEKLFF,TGTGCCATCAGTGGCCTGAGCAATGAAAAACTGTTTTTT
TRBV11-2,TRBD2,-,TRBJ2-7,CASSLDHITSGEQYF,TGTGCCAGCAGCTTAGATCATATAACTAGCGGCGAGCAGTACTTC
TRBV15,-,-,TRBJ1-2,CATSSRREPNYGYTF,TGTGCCACCAGCAGCAGGAGGGAACCTAACTATGGCTACACCTTC
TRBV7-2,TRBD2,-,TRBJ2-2,CASSLGLAGVGTGELFF,TGTGCCAGCAGCCTGGGACTAGCGGGAGTCGGCACCGGGGAGCTGTTTTTT
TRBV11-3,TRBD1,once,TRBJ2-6,CASSSGTGSGANVLTF,TGTGCCAGCAGCTCTGGGACAGGCTCTGGGGCCAACGTCCTGACTTTC
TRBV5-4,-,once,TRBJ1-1,CASSLRLHTEAFF,TGTGCCAGCAGCCTCAGGCTCCACACTGAAGCTTTCTTT
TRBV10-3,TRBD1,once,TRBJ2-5,CAISERQGQETQYF,TGTGCCATCAGTGAGCGACAGGGACAAGAGACCCAGTACTTC
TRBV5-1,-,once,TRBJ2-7,CASSPRWAAGYEQYF,TGCGCCAGCAGCCCACGATGGGCAGCTGGCTACGAGCAGTACTTC
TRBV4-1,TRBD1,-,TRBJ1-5,CASSQPPGQSFSNQPQHF,TGCGCCAGCAGCCAGCCACCGGGACAGAGCTTTAGCAATCAGCCCCAGCATTTT
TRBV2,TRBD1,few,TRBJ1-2,CARQDRAHYGYTF,TGTGCCAGACAGGACAGGGCCCACTATGGCTACACCTTC
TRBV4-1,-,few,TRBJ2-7,CASSQAAAGSYEQYF,TGCGCCAGCAGCCAAGCTGCGGCGGGTTCCTACGAGCAGTACTTC
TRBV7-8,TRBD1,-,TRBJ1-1,CASSRTGEAFF,TGTGCCAGCAGCCGGACAGGGGAAGCTTTCTTT
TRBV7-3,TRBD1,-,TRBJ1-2,CASSPRTGTNYGYTF,TGTGCCAGCAGCCCACGGACAGGGACTAACTATGGCTACACCTTC
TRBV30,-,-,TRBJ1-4,CAWSGPEREKLFF,TGTGCCTGGAGTGGACCCGAGCGGGAAAAACTGTTTTTT
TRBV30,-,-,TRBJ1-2,CAWTRRGNRSSNYGYTF,TGTGCCTGGACCAGAAGGGGTAACCGAAGCTCTAACTATGGCTACACCTTC
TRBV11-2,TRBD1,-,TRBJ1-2,CASSHLGQGADYGYTF,TGTGCCAGCAGCCATTTGGGGCAGGGGGCGGACTATGGCTACACCTTC
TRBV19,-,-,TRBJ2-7,CASSMGLGPYEQYF,TGTGCCAGTAGTATGGGGCTCGGTCCATACGAGCAGTACTTC
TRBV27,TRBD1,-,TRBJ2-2,CASRLTGPSNTGELFF,TGTGCCAGCAGGCTGACAGGGCCCTCGAACACCGGGGAGCTGTTTTTT
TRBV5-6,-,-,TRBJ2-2,CASSLSWGSGETGELFF,TGTGCCAGCAGCTTGTCGTGGGGATCAGGGGAAACCGGGGAGCTGTTTTTT
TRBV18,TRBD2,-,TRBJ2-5,CASSPRAGSSGLKETQYF,TGTGCCAGCTCACCACGGGCAGGATCTAGCGGACTCAAAGAGACCCAGTACTTC
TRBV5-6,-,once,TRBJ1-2,CASSSPRSLYGYTF,TGTGCCAGCAGCTCCCCGAGGTCTCTCTATGGCTACACCTTC
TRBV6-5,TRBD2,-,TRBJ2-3,CASALAVGAGTQYF,TGTGCCAGCGCGCTAGCGGTCGGGGCAGGTACGCAGTATTTT
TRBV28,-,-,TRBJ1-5,CASSLWQGTNQPQHF,TGTGCCAGCAGTTTATGGCAGGGTACCAATCAGCCCCAGCATTTT
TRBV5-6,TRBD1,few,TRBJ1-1,CASSPQGGQQNTEAFF,TGTGCCAGCAGCCCGCAGGGGGGCCAGCAGAACACTGAAGCTTTCTTT